This TCR beta chain was observed in a study of shared clonotypes between healthy human individuals. Study-wide context: Per-donor plates numbered three CD4 naive, three CD4 memory, two CD8 naive and one CD8 memory.

General study points: Exclusively blood specimens were collected; tissue repertoires likely differ. Sharing of clonotypes among donors was expected to vary with sequencing depth.

Every donor, a Caucasian adult, lived in Nashville, Tennessee. Turning to this clone: The antigen remains undetermined.

The junction had 13 bases not matched to a gene; V was cut back by 2 bases and J by 3 bases. The CDR3 is 18 amino acids. The V gene's germline CDR1 is LGHNT and CDR2 FRNRAP. Repertoires were generated with immunoSEQ multiplex PCR, while TCRdb's copy carries only in-frame clones and drops some. The data show about 1.5 million clones, more than 95% seen once. The clonotype comes from a young man in good health. This sequence joins TRBV12-5 and TRBJ1-1; 9 bases fit TRBD1. Sequencing was carried out using naive CD4+ T cells sorted from blood. Subset here: CD45RA+ positively selected. The CDR3 is CASGLSRGGQGHYTEAFF. As DNA, the CDR3 is TGTGCTAGTGGTTTGAGTAGGGGAGGACAGGGGCACTACACTGAAGCTTTCTTT.